Below are 2 T cell receptor beta chains sequenced from a single sample in a study of T-cell reconstitution after alpha-beta-depleted transplantation in children. Unique molecular identifiers tagged the TCRbeta library. TCRdb recomputed calls from the PCR reads with MiXCR, one row per CDR3 protein. The sample lists about 410,000 distinct CDR3 sequences, 20% seen once, with 3.5% to 4% in the top ten. The source was PBMCs from the stem cell graft donor, collected from the stem cell graft. The receptors originated from a human donor who donated a stem cell graft to a child with acute myeloid leukemia.

The chain has TRBV4-1 and TRBJ2-1; perhaps TRBD1 as D (5 bases). From germline, CDR1 is MGHRA and CDR2 YSYEKL. The CDR3 spans 14 residues. V was trimmed by 1 base and J by 8 bases, leaving 12 bases between them. The CDR3 spells CASSQVAGIDEQFF. CDR3 bases: TGCGCCAGCAGCCAAGTAGCAGGGATCGATGAGCAGTTCTTC.

The chain has TRBV4-3 and TRBJ2-7, with 7 bases aligning to TRBD2. The CDR3 has 15 amino acids. V was pared by 0 bases and J by 2 bases, with 4 bases of the junction left unmatched. Germline lookup yields CDR1 LGHNA and CDR2 YSLEER. The CDR3 reads CASSQDPAGTYEQYF. DNA of the CDR3: TGCGCCAGCAGCCAAGATCCAGCGGGAACCTACGAGCAGTACTTC.